These T cell receptor beta chains were read from a single sample in a study of T cell responses to AZD1222 COVID-19 vaccine. Some clones are missing from TCRdb's copy, which holds only in-frame ones; the method was immunoSEQ multiplex PCR. The table has about 140,000 clones, roughly 90% seen once. The material sequenced was peripheral blood, taken on day 0 of AZD1222 vaccination. These receptors all stem from an adult in good health. The CDR3 runs from the conserved cysteine through the conserved F or W. The order of the fields is D gene, J gene, V gene, clone size, CDR3 DNA, CDR3 protein. The D gene is left open where the match is weak. Clone size is given for some rows only: seen once, a few or many times, or a class if the clone is expanded.

TRBD1 | TRBJ2-7 | TRBV7-3 | few | TGTGCCAGCAGCTTACAGCAGGGACAGGGGTACGAGCAGTACTTC | CASSLQQGQGYEQYF
TRBD2 | TRBJ2-3 | TRBV15 | once | TGTGCCACCAGCAGAGCTGGGACTAGCGGGGGTGGGGATACGCAGTATTTT | CATSRAGTSGGGDTQYF
NA | TRBJ1-5 | TRBV12-5 | NA | TGTGCTAGTGGTTTGGGGGGAATTTCGATTCAGCCCCAGCATTTT | CASGLGGISIQPQHF
NA | TRBJ1-1 | TRBV7-6 | NA | TGTGCCAGCAGCCTAGGGCGGGAAGCTTTCTTT | CASSLGREAFF
TRBD1 | TRBJ1-5 | TRBV10-2 | few | TGCGCCAGCATGGGACAGGGTGGAGGTCAGCCCCAGCATTTT | CASMGQGGGQPQHF
NA | TRBJ1-1 | TRBV28 | NA | TGTGCCAGCAGTTTAGGATCGGGGGACACTGAAGCTTTCTTT | CASSLGSGDTEAFF
NA | TRBJ1-4 | TRBV15 | NA | TGTGCCACCAGCAGATGGGGGATTAATAACGTAATCGGAGGAAACGGTGAAAAACTGTTTTTT | CATSRWGINNVIGGNGEKLFF
TRBD2 | TRBJ2-7 | TRBV6-6 | NA | TGTGCCAGCAGTTACTCGAAAACTAGCGGGAGTTACGAGCAGTACTTC | CASSYSKTSGSYEQYF
NA | TRBJ1-2 | TRBV7-2 | NA | TGTGCCAGCAGCTGGATCAGGGAGGGCTACACCTTC | CASSWIREGYTF
TRBD1 | TRBJ1-2 | TRBV10-2 | NA | TGCGCCAGCAGTGGGGCCCGACAGGGAATCTTGGGTGGCTACACCTTC | CASSGARQGILGGYTF
NA | TRBJ2-7 | TRBV18 | NA | TGTGCCAGCTCACAGGGCCCAGGGTACGAGCAGTACTTC | CASSQGPGYEQYF
NA | TRBJ1-3 | TRBV28 | NA | TGTGCCAGCAGTAACGGAGGGGTGGGCACCATATATTTT | CASSNGGVGTIYF
NA | TRBJ1-2 | TRBV7-9 | NA | TGTGCCAGCACCAACGGCGGAACAGCGATCTATGGCTACACCTTC | CASTNGGTAIYGYTF
TRBD1 | TRBJ2-1 | TRBV19 | NA | TGTGCCAGTAGAGGCGACAGGGTGGTCAGTGAGCAGTTCTTC | CASRGDRVVSEQFF
NA | TRBJ1-4 | TRBV4-1 | NA | TGCGCCAGCAGCCAAGTCAGAGCGGTTAATGAAAAACTGTTTTTT | CASSQVRAVNEKLFF
NA | TRBJ1-1 | TRBV18 | NA | TGTGCCAGCTCACCAATTCCAAGGGCGAACACTGAAGCTTTCTTT | CASSPIPRANTEAFF
NA | TRBJ2-1 | TRBV4-3 | NA | TGCGCCAGCAGCCAAGAGAATGGCGGTTCCTACAATGAGCAGTTCTTC | CASSQENGGSYNEQFF
NA | TRBJ1-4 | TRBV5-4 | NA | TGTGCCAGCAGCCCGGGAGGCGCGGGGAACGAAAAACTGTTTTTT | CASSPGGAGNEKLFF
TRBD1 | TRBJ2-6 | TRBV9 | once | TGTGCCAGCACCGCCCGACAGGGGAGCTCTGGGGCCAACGTCCTGACTTTC | CASTARQGSSGANVLTF
TRBD2 | TRBJ2-1 | TRBV4-3 | NA | TGCGCCAGCAGCCCTACCTCACTAGCGGGAGCCTACAATGAGCAGTTCTTC | CASSPTSLAGAYNEQFF
NA | TRBJ1-1 | TRBV5-1 | few | TGCGCCAGCAGCTTGTTTAGTCTCGACAGCAACACTGAAGCTTTCTTT | CASSLFSLDSNTEAFF
NA | TRBJ2-1 | TRBV5-4 | NA | TGTGCCAGCAGCCCCCGGAATAGGGATGAGCAGTTCTTC | CASSPRNRDEQFF
NA | TRBJ1-2 | TRBV28 | NA | TGTGCCAGCAGTTTATGGTCGAGGGAATTAGCCTTC | CASSLWSRELAF
NA | TRBJ2-1 | TRBV7-3 | NA | TGTGCCAGCAGCTTAGCGGACATGCAGGGCAATGAGCAGTTCTTC | CASSLADMQGNEQFF
TRBD2 | TRBJ2-1 | TRBV27 | NA | TGTGCCAGCAGTTGGACTAGCGGGGAAGGTGATGAGCAGTTCTTC | CASSWTSGEGDEQFF
NA | TRBJ1-5 | TRBV6-5 | NA | TGTGCCAGCAGCCACGATCGTAGCAATCAGCCCCAGCATTTT | CASSHDRSNQPQHF
NA | TRBJ2-7 | TRBV20-1 | NA | TGCAGTGCTTCCCTTGGGTACGAGCAGTACTTC | CSASLGYEQYF
NA | TRBJ2-7 | TRBV5-6 | once | TGTGCCAGCAGCTTGGGACAGATCTACGAGCAGTACTTC | CASSLGQIYEQYF
TRBD2 | TRBJ2-1 | TRBV7-3 | NA | TGTGCCAGCAGCCCCGGGACTAGCGACTACAATGAGCAGTTCTTC | CASSPGTSDYNEQFF
NA | TRBJ1-2 | TRBV6-5 | NA | TGTGCCAGCAGTTACTCGACGGGGAATGGCTACACCTTC | CASSYSTGNGYTF
TRBD2 | TRBJ2-5 | TRBV7-6 | NA | TGTGCCAGCAGCCCAGCTTCCAGCGGGGTCCTCCAAGAGACCCAGTACTTC | CASSPASSGVLQETQYF
NA | TRBJ2-7 | TRBV6-5 | NA | TGTGCCACACTCGGCAGACCCTACGAGCAGTACTTC | CATLGRPYEQYF
NA | TRBJ2-3 | TRBV5-8 | NA | TGTGCCAGCAGCTTCCGGGACCTAACAACAGATACGCAGTATTTT | CASSFRDLTTDTQYF
TRBD1 | TRBJ1-2 | TRBV29-1 | NA | TGCAGCGTGGACAGGGGCAACTATGGCTACACCTTC | CSVDRGNYGYTF
NA | TRBJ2-1 | TRBV2 | NA | TGTGCCAGCCGATACGACCCCTACAATGAGCAGTTCTTC | CASRYDPYNEQFF
NA | TRBJ2-7 | TRBV5-5 | NA | TGTGCCAGCAGCCCCGCCTACGAGCAGTACTTC | CASSPAYEQYF
NA | TRBJ1-2 | TRBV5-1 | NA | TGCGCCAGCAGCCTATCGAACTATGGCTACACCTTC | CASSLSNYGYTF
NA | TRBJ2-7 | TRBV6-5 | NA | TGTGCCAGCAAGGGAGGGACATTCAACTACGAGCAGTACTTC | CASKGGTFNYEQYF
NA | TRBJ1-4 | TRBV3-1/TRBV3-2 | NA | TGTGCCAGCAGCCAACGGCGGTCAACTAATGAAAAACTGTTTTTT | CASSQRRSTNEKLFF
NA | TRBJ2-3 | TRBV9 | NA | TGTGCCAGCAGCGTAGGCGGCACAGATACGCAGTATTTT | CASSVGGTDTQYF
TRBD1 | TRBJ2-7 | TRBV6-1 | NA | TGTGCCAGCAGTGAGGGGGGACAGGGAGGTTTTTACGGCTACGAGCAGTACTTC | CASSEGGQGGFYGYEQYF
NA | TRBJ1-1 | TRBV19 | once | TGTGCCAGCGCCCCGACAAACACTGAAGCTTTCTTT | CASAPTNTEAFF
NA | TRBJ2-3 | TRBV4-2 | NA | TGTGCCAGCAGCCAAGTTCAGACAGATACGCAGTATTTT | CASSQVQTDTQYF
NA | TRBJ2-7 | TRBV18 | NA | TGTGCCAGCTCCTGGACAGCCACCTACGAGCAGTACTTC | CASSWTATYEQYF
NA | TRBJ1-3 | TRBV19 | NA | TGTGCCAGTAACCCCACCGGGGTAGGAAACACCATATATTTT | CASNPTGVGNTIYF
NA | TRBJ2-6 | TRBV4-2 | NA | TGTGCCAGCAGCCAGCTCGGAGGATCTGGGGCCAACGTCCTGACTTTC | CASSQLGGSGANVLTF
NA | TRBJ1-5 | TRBV6-1 | NA | TGTGCCAGCAGTGAAGTCGACAATAGCCTTATTCTCCACAATCAGCCCCAGCATTTT | CASSEVDNSLILHNQPQHF
TRBD2 | TRBJ2-5 | TRBV4-3 | NA | TGCGCCAGCAGCCAAGATTGGGCTAGCGGGGGTGGAGAGACCCAGTACTTC | CASSQDWASGGGETQYF
TRBD1 | TRBJ1-3 | TRBV5-1 | NA | TGCGCCAGCAGCCTGGGGACAGCCCTCGGGATAAACTCTGGAAACACCATATATTTT | CASSLGTALGINSGNTIYF
TRBD1 | TRBJ2-7 | TRBV18 | NA | TGTGCCAGCTCACCACCCGGGACAGTCTACGAGCAGTACTTC | CASSPPGTVYEQYF
NA | TRBJ1-1 | TRBV19 | NA | TGTGCCAGTAGTATTGGGACAATTGAAGCTTTCTTT | CASSIGTIEAFF
NA | TRBJ2-7 | TRBV3-1/TRBV3-2 | NA | TGTGCCAGCAGCCAAGAGTGGGGCACTAACTACGAGCAGTACTTC | CASSQEWGTNYEQYF
NA | TRBJ1-2 | TRBV7-3 | NA | TGTGCCAGCAGCTCGTCCAGGGCGATCGTCTTTGGCTACACCTTC | CASSSSRAIVFGYTF
NA | TRBJ2-3 | TRBV27 | NA | TGTGCCAGCAGTCGCGAGGCTTCGGATACGCAGTATTTT | CASSREASDTQYF
NA | TRBJ1-1 | TRBV27 | NA | TGTGCCAGCGGTATATCCGGGAACACTGAAGCTTTCTTT | CASGISGNTEAFF
TRBD1 | TRBJ2-6 | TRBV28 | few | TGTGCCAGCAGGTCAGGGGGCCTAAAACGCTCTGGGGCCAACGTCCTGACTTTC | CASRSGGLKRSGANVLTF